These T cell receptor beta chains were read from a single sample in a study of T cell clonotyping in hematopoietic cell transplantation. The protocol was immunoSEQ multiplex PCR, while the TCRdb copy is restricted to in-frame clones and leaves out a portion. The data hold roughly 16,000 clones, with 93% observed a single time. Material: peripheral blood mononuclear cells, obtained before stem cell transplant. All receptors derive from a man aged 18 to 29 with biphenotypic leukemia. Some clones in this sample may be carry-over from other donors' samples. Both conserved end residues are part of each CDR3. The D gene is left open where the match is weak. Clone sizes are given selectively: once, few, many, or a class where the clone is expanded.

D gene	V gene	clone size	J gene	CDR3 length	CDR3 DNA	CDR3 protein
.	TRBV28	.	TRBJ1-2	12	TGTGCCAGCAGTTTCAGGCGCTATGGCTACACCTTC	CASSFRRYGYTF
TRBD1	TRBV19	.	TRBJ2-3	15	TGTGCCAGTAGCGTGGACAGGGTTGGCACAGATACGCAGTATTTT	CASSVDRVGTDTQYF
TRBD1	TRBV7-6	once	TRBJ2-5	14	TGTGCCAGCAGCCCGCGGACAGGAGGCGAGACCCAGTACTTC	CASSPRTGGETQYF
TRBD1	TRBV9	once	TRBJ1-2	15	TGTGCCAGCAGCGTAGCGGACAGGGGGCTCGAGGGCTACACCTTC	CASSVADRGLEGYTF
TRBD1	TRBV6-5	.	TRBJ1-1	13	TGTGCCAGCAGTAAAAGATCCACAGGGGACGCTTTCTTT	CASSKRSTGDAFF
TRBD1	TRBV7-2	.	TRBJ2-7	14	TGTGCCAGCAGCCCGGGACAGGGGTTCTACGAGCAGTACTTC	CASSPGQGFYEQYF
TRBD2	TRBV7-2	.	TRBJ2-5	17	TGTGCCAGCAGCTTAACTAGCGGGGGGCTCGAGGGGGAGACCCAGTACTTC	CASSLTSGGLEGETQYF
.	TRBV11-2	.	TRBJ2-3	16	TGTGCCAGCAGCTTAGGCTGGCAGAGGAGCACAGATACGCAGTATTTT	CASSLGWQRSTDTQYF
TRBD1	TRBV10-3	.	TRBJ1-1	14	TGTGCCATCAGTGAGTTGGCAGGGGGCACTGAAGCTTTCTTT	CAISELAGGTEAFF
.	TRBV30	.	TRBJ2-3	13	TGTGCCTGGGGGGGTGGGTTCACAGATACGCAGTATTTT	CAWGGGFTDTQYF
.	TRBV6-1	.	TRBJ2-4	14	TGTGCCAGCAGAGCCGGTGGGACCAAAAACATTCAGTACTTC	CASRAGGTKNIQYF
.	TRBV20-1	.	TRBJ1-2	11	TGCAGTGCTAGAGGGGGGGGTGGCTACACCTTC	CSARGGGGYTF
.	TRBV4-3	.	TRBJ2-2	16	TGCGCCAGCAGCCATATGATAGGGAGCGGCACCGGGGAGCTGTTTTTT	CASSHMIGSGTGELFF
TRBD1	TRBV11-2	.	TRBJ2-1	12	TGTGCCAGCAGCTTAGAAGGGGGCTGGGAGTTCTTC	CASSLEGGWEFF
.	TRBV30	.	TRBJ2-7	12	TGTGCCTGGAACCAGGGAGAACACGAGCAGTACTTC	CAWNQGEHEQYF
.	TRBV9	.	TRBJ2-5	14	TGTGCCAGCAGCGCGAATACGGTCCAAGAGACCCAGTACTTC	CASSANTVQETQYF
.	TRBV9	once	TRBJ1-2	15	TGTGCCAGCAGCGGGGACCCCGTTCTCGTCTATGGCTACACCTTC	CASSGDPVLVYGYTF
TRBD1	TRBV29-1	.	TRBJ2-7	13	TGCAGCGTTGAAGATCGGACAGGGGACGAGCAGTACTTC	CSVEDRTGDEQYF
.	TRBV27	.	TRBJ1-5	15	TGTGCCAGCAGTCGCCACAGGGATAGCAATCAGCCCCAGCATTTT	CASSRHRDSNQPQHF
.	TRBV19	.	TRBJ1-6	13	TGTGCCAGTGTTGACAGCCTTAATTCACCCCTCCACTTT	CASVDSLNSPLHF
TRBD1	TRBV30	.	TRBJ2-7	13	TGTGCCTGGAACCAGGGGGTTGACTACGAGCAGTACTTC	CAWNQGVDYEQYF
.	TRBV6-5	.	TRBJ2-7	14	TGTGCCAGCAGACAGGGCGTTAGCTCCTACGAGCAGTACTTC	CASRQGVSSYEQYF
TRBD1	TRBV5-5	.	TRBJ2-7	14	TGTGCCAGCAGCTTGTATCAGGGGGCTTACGAGCAGTACTTC	CASSLYQGAYEQYF
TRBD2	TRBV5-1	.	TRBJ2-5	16	TGCGCCAGCAGCTTGGTCGGCGGGGGGCTACAAGAGACCCAGTACTTC	CASSLVGGGLQETQYF
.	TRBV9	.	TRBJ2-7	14	TGTGCCAGCAGCGTAGGGGGCTTGAACTACGAGCAGTACTTC	CASSVGGLNYEQYF
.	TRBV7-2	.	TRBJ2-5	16	TGTGCCAGCAGCCTCACCGGGACAAAGAATTCGGAGACCCAGTACTTC	CASSLTGTKNSETQYF
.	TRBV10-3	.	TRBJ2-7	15	TGTGCCATATCGAACCCGACCGAGAAGCCCTACGAGCAGTACTTC	CAISNPTEKPYEQYF
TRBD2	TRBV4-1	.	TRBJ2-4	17	TGCGCCAGCAGCCCTGGAGGCCAGCGGGGCACCAAAAACATTCAGTACTTC	CASSPGGQRGTKNIQYF
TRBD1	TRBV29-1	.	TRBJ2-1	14	TGCAGCGTTCGCAAACAGGGGGCGAACAATGAGCAGTTCTTC	CSVRKQGANNEQFF
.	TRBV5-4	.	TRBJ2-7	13	TGTGCCAGCAGCTTCGGACAGACCTACGAGCAGTACTTC	CASSFGQTYEQYF
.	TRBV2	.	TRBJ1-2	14	TGTGCCAGCAGGATGACAAGGGAGAACTATGGCTACACCTTC	CASRMTRENYGYTF
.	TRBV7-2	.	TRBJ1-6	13	TGTGCCAGCAGCTCCTGGACAGAATCACCCCTCCACTTT	CASSSWTESPLHF
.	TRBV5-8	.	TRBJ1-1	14	TGTGCCAGCAGCTTGGACAGAACATTCGTTGAAGCTTTCTTT	CASSLDRTFVEAFF
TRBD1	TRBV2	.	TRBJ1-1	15	TGTGCCAGCAGTTGGGACAGGGGGGGCGGCACTGAAGCTTTCTTT	CASSWDRGGGTEAFF
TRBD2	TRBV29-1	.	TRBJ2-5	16	TGCAGCGCCGCTTTGGCTAGCGGGGGCCCGGAAGAGACCCAGTACTTC	CSAALASGGPEETQYF
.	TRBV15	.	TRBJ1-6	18	TGTGCCACCAGCATCGGGGGGTCCGGGAGCTCCTATAATTCACCCCTCCACTTT	CATSIGGSGSSYNSPLHF
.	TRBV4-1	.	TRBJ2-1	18	TGCGCCAGCAGCCAAGATTATTTGCAGCGACTAACAAACAATGAGCAGTTCTTC	CASSQDYLQRLTNNEQFF
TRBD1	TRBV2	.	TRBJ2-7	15	TGTGCCAGCAGTGAAGAGCAGGGGGCTTGGTACGAGCAGTACTTC	CASSEEQGAWYEQYF
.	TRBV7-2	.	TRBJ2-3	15	TGTGCCAGCAGCTTTAGGAAAGCGGGCACAGATACGCAGTATTTT	CASSFRKAGTDTQYF
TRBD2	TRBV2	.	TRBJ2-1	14	TGTGCCAGCCAGGGACTAGCGGCGAGGGGTGAGCAGTTCTTC	CASQGLAARGEQFF
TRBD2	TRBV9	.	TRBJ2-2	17	TGTGCCAGCAGCGTCGGACTAGCGGGGGCGGGGACCGGGGAGCTGTTTTTT	CASSVGLAGAGTGELFF
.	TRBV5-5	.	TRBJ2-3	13	TGTGCCAGCAGCTTGGGCAGAGAAGATACGCAGTATTTT	CASSLGREDTQYF
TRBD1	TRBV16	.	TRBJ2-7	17	TGTGCCAGCAGCCAACTGCTACAGGGGAGAGGCGCCTACGAGCAGTACTTC	CASSQLLQGRGAYEQYF
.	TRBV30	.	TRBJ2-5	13	TGTGCCTGGAGTCCGGGACAACGAAAGACCCAGTACTTC	CAWSPGQRKTQYF
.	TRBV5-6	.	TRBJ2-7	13	TGTGCCAGCAGCTTTGCGAGATCCTACGAGCAGTACTTC	CASSFARSYEQYF
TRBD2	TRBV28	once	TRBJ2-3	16	TGTGCCAGCAGGGGCCTAGCGGGGTGGATCACAGATACGCAGTATTTT	CASRGLAGWITDTQYF
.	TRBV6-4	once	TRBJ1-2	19	TGTGCCAGCAGTGACTCTGCCAGGGGTGAAACGGGCCAGGTGGCTGGCTACACCTTC	CASSDSARGETGQVAGYTF